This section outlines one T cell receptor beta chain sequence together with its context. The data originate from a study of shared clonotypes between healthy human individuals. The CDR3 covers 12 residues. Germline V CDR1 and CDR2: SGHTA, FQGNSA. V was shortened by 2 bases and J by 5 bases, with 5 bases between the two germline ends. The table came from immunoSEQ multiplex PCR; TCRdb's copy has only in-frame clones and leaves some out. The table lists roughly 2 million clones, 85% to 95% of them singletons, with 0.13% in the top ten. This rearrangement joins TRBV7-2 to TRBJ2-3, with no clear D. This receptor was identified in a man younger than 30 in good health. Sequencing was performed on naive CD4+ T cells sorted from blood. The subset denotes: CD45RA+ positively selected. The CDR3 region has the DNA TGTGCCAGCAGCTTATACGGAGATACGCAGTATTTT. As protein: CASSLYGDTQYF.